This T cell receptor (beta chain) is from a study of cytomegalovirus exposure and HLA in healthy donors. The study's findings and limits: Reported results showed that the classifier diagnosed cytomegalovirus status with high specificity and sensitivity. Per a later analysis, HLA-associated TCR beta chains showed more clonal expansion than other, equally common TCR beta chains.

Vbeta (60) and Jbeta (13) primers were used in the PCR. Libraries were prepared by immunoSEQ multiplex PCR; TCRdb keeps only in-frame clonotypes and omits some of them. The table records about 120,000 clones, roughly 80% of them present only once. V lost 1 base, J lost 4 bases, and 6 bases stayed unmatched. Germline V gene lookup returns CDR1 SGHTA and CDR2 FQGNSA. The CDR3 is 15 residues long. This clone was seen a single time. Its antigen is not identified. The TCR originated in a man aged 50 to 59 in good health and CMV-seronegative. The sequencing input was PBMCs. The chain recombines TRBV7-2 with TRBJ2-7; 8 nucleotides agree with TRBD1. Here the CDR3 DNA reads TGTGCCAGCAGCTTAGGGCAGGGGGCTCGGTACGAGCAGTACTTC. It yields the protein CASSLGQGARYEQYF.